Below are 7 T cell receptor beta chains sequenced from a single sample in a study of cytomegalovirus exposure and HLA in healthy donors. A multiplex PCR was run with 60 Vbeta primers and 13 Jbeta primers. Sequencing used immunoSEQ multiplex PCR; TCRdb keeps in-frame clones, though not all of them. Here the sample spans about 43,000 clones, roughly half being singletons. Sequencing was done on a sample of PBMCs. Receptors originate from a man aged 55 to 70 in good health and CMV-seronegative.

This rearrangement joins TRBV29-1 to TRBJ1-2; D is perhaps TRBD1 (5 bases). The CDR3 has 12 residues. V lost 7 bases and J lost 2, with 11 bases in between. CDR1 is SQVTM, CDR2 ANQGSEA, per germline. CDR3 in DNA: TGCAGCGACCAGACAGACAACTATGGCTACACCTTC. Translated, it gives CSDQTDNYGYTF.

The CDR3 loop reads CASSPQTGGIQYF. For the CDR3, the DNA is TGTGCCAGCAGCCCACAAACAGGGGGCATTCAGTACTTC. This chain connects TRBV7-3 to TRBJ2-4; 8 bases map to TRBD1. Unmatched junction bases numbered 6, after V lost 5 bases and J lost 9 bases. This CDR3 has 13 residues. Germline V gene sequence: CDR1 SGHTA, CDR2 FQGTGA.

The sample holds a few counts of this clone. This chain uses TRBV27 with TRBJ1-6; maybe TRBD1 (5 bases). Germline V gene lookup returns CDR1 MNHEY and CDR2 SMNVEV (reference sequence). The CDR3 loop spans 14 amino acids. Trimming removed 6 bases at V and 8 bases at J, with 14 bases between. The CDR3 nucleotides read TGTGCCAGCAGCAACGGGAGGGGATATTCACCCCTCCACTTT. It yields the protein CASSNGRGYSPLHF.

V is TRBV5-1 and J is TRBJ1-2; D may be TRBD1 (6 bases). From germline, CDR1 is SGHRS and CDR2 YFSETQ. The CDR3 is 12 residues long. Trimming stripped 4 bases from V and 9 bases from J, with 13 bases between. The CDR3: CASSAFQGSYTF. As DNA, the CDR3 is TGCGCCAGCAGCGCGTTCCAGGGGAGCTACACCTTC. The full variable domain, completed using reference TRBV5-1 and TRBJ1-2, is KAGVTQTPRYLIKTRGQQVTLSCSPISGHRSVSWYQQTPGQGLQFLFEYFSETQRNKGNFPGRFSGRQFSNSRSEMNVSTLELGDSALYLCASSAFQGSYTFGSGTRLTVV.

The table lists this clone with a few counts. In DNA, the CDR3 is TGCGCCAGCAGCCAAGGAGGGGCTAGCGGGAATTTGGACACCGGGGAGCTGTTTTTT. It is translated as CASSQGGASGNLDTGELFF. The chain has TRBV4-3 and TRBJ2-2, with 9 bases identical to TRBD2. Trimming at V came to 1 base and at J to 3 bases, leaving 12 bases not matched to a gene. Germline V gives CDR1 LGHNA, CDR2 YSLEER. The CDR3 consists of 19 residues.

The chain links TRBV29-1 to TRBJ2-7; possible D gene TRBD1, 8 bases. CDR1 SQVTM and CDR2 ANQGSEA come from the germline V gene. V shed 3 bases and J shed 4 bases, with 22 bases lying between them. The CDR3 is 16 residues long. DNA of the CDR3: TGCAGCGTTGATCTTCTTCTCGGACAGGGAGGGTACGAGCAGTACTTC. Translation: CSVDLLLGQGGYEQYF.

J is TRBJ1-1 and V is TRBV6-5; D call uncertain. The germline CDR1 and CDR2 sequences are MNHEY and SVGAGI. V lost 2 bases and J 6 bases, leaving 13 bases between the germline ends. The CDR3 extends over 14 amino acids. Here the CDR3 DNA reads TGTGCCAGCAGTTACGGGCAGGTGGGCGCTGAAGCTTTCTTT. It translates to CASSYGQVGAEAFF.